Listed below are T cell receptor beta chains from one sample, sequenced in a study of T cells in Graves' hyperthyroidism and ophthalmopathy. TCRdb reprocessed the multiplex PCR reads via MiXCR and lists one record per CDR3 protein. This sample yields under 300,000 distinct CDR3 sequences, of which 20% to 25% are seen a single time; roughly 60% belongs to the top ten. The sequencing sample was made of blood. The receptors shown here come from a man aged 25-45 years with Graves' ophthalmopathy. Both conserved end residues are part of each CDR3. A D gene is named only where the DNA matches it firmly. A clone size is listed for some rows: how often the clone was seen (once, few, many), or a class if it is expanded.

D,J,size,V,CDR3,DNA
TRBD1,TRBJ2-2,NA,TRBV5-5,CASSRDRVITGELFF,TGTGCCAGCAGCCGGGACAGGGTCATCACCGGGGAGCTGTTTTTT
NA,TRBJ2-3,many,TRBV11-2,CASSSRGAGYTDTQYF,TGTGCCAGCAGCTCGAGGGGGGCAGGTTACACAGATACGCAGTATTTT
TRBD1,TRBJ2-7,NA,TRBV28,CASSSGQAFYEQYF,TGTGCCAGCAGCTCGGGACAGGCCTTCTACGAGCAGTACTTC
NA,TRBJ1-1,few,TRBV20-1,CSARDRQEWYTEAFF,TGCAGTGCTAGAGATCGCCAGGAGTGGTACACTGAAGCTTTCTTT
TRBD1,TRBJ2-5,NA,TRBV27,CASRRTGGAGRGETQYF,TGTGCCAGCAGAAGAACAGGGGGCGCAGGGCGTGGAGAGACCCAGTACTTC
TRBD1,TRBJ1-2,NA,TRBV28,CASRGQGANYGYTF,TGTGCCAGCAGGGGACAGGGGGCTAACTATGGCTACACCTTC
NA,TRBJ2-2,few,TRBV6-4,CASSDGNTGELFF,TGTGCCAGCAGTGACGGGAACACCGGGGAGCTGTTTTTT
NA,TRBJ1-2,NA,TRBV2,CASSESRDTARPSYGYTF,TGTGCCAGCAGTGAGTCCCGGGACACCGCCCGCCCTTCGTATGGCTACACCTTC
NA,TRBJ1-1,few,TRBV7-8,CASFQTGLNTEAFF,TGTGCCAGCTTCCAAACAGGGTTGAACACTGAAGCTTTCTTT
TRBD1,TRBJ1-2,NA,TRBV3-1,CASSQGDSQGYTF,TGTGCCAGCAGCCAAGGGGACAGTCAGGGCTACACCTTC
NA,TRBJ2-1,many,TRBV28,CASSFRGTGSNEQFF,TGTGCCAGCAGTTTTAGAGGGACCGGGAGCAATGAGCAGTTCTTC
NA,TRBJ1-1,NA,TRBV19,CASSMGTSEAFF,TGTGCCAGTAGTATGGGGACCTCTGAAGCTTTCTTT
TRBD2,TRBJ2-3,few,TRBV6-1,CASTTSATSGDTQYF,TGTGCCAGCACAACTAGCGCTACCTCTGGGGATACGCAGTATTTT
NA,TRBJ1-1,many,TRBV7-9,CASSLFEGTEAFF,TGTGCCAGCAGCTTATTCGAAGGCACTGAAGCTTTCTTT
NA,TRBJ2-6,NA,TRBV6-5,CASSYGSGSTGANVLTF,TGTGCCAGCAGTTACGGATCCGGGAGCACCGGGGCCAACGTCCTGACTTTC